This entry is about one TCR beta chain. Its specificity is unknown. Both 60 Vbeta primers and 13 Jbeta primers went into the PCR. Assay used: immunoSEQ multiplex PCR; TCRdb lists only in-frame clones, some missing. The sample carries 85,000 to 130,000 clones, roughly 84% recorded once. The sample belongs to a study of cytomegalovirus exposure and HLA in healthy donors. Overall study results and limits: In a later analysis, compared with equally common non-associated chains, HLA-associated beta chains were more expanded. A few V segments could not be told apart, such as TRBV6-2 and TRBV6-3, and were left out. Reportedly, a later analysis found an Asian-associated ancestry cluster had fewer N-insertions than the roughly 700-donor mean. Solely CMV serostatus was available to characterize immune exposure.

Germline-derived CDR1 and CDR2 are SNHLY and FYNNEI. The CDR3 is 12 residues long. Trimming shortened V by 6 bases and J by 5 bases, and 10 bases separated the two germline ends. The TCR was taken from a woman between 18 and 29 years old in good health and CMV-seronegative. The source material was PBMCs. V is TRBV2 and J is TRBJ1-1; D is unresolved. For the CDR3, the DNA is TGTGCCAGCAGGGAGATTGGGACTGAAGCTTTCTTT. This translates into CASREIGTEAFF.